This T cell receptor (beta chain) emerged from a study of spatial heterogeneity in lung cancer. For the study at large: Sequences of the beta chain were consistently detected in greater numbers than alpha-chain sequences.

Using its own MiXCR run on the 5' RACE reads, TCRdb lists one record per CDR3 protein. The data contain about 38,000 distinct CDR3 sequences, approximately 7.5% of them seen just once; the ten biggest clones take up roughly 28%. There are many counts of this clonotype. This sample's time point: sample taken at primary tumor resection. There were roughly 72 donors, all of them untreated patients with early-stage non-small cell lung cancer. The study sequenced unsorted whole RNA from tumor, nontumor lung or frozen PBMC. This receptor was identified in a male donor with early-stage non-small cell lung cancer. Sequencing used PBMCs, obtained at surgery.

The chain's CDR3 is CASSLDRYTDTQYF. As DNA, the CDR3 is TGTGCCAGCAGCTTAGACAGGTACACAGATACGCAGTATTTT. The V gene is TRBV7-3, the J gene TRBJ2-3; weak D call: TRBD1 (6 bases). The V gene's germline CDR1 is SGHTA and CDR2 FQGTGA. V lost 2 bases to trimming and J lost 2 bases, with 8 bases between them. The CDR3 contains 14 residues.